The T cell receptor (beta chain) under discussion was sequenced for a study of control samples from healthy donors and cancer patients. Only in-frame clones appear in the TCRdb table, and some are missing; sequencing was by immunoSEQ multiplex PCR. This table holds approximately 150,000 clones, about 91% found once. This clone was observed a handful of times. The CDR3 loop spans 13 amino acids. Deletions cut 3 bases from V and 9 bases from J, with 11 bases between. Germline CDR1 and CDR2: SEHNR and FQNEAQ (reference sequence). The chain employs TRBV7-9 and TRBJ2-2; TRBD1 is a possible D gene (6 bases). The receptor was isolated from a man aged 18 to 35 in good health. Material: blood. As DNA, the CDR3 is TGTGCCAGCAGCTTTACAGGGTTAAGGGAGCTGTTTTTT. Residues: CASSFTGLRELFF. The full variable domain, with the rest looked up from reference TRBV7-9 and TRBJ2-2, is DTGVSQNPRHKITKRGQNVTFRCDPISEHNRLYWYRQTLGQGPEFLTYFQNEAQLEKSRLLSDRFSAERPKGSFSTLEIQRTEQGDSAMYLCASSFTGLRELFFGEGSRLTVL.